The subject of this entry is one T cell receptor beta chain. This record comes from a study of shared clonotypes between healthy human individuals. Sequencing used immunoSEQ multiplex PCR; TCRdb keeps in-frame clones, though not all of them. The sample includes nearly 1 million clones, 76% of them seen just once. This CDR3 is 11 amino acids long. Per germline, CDR1 MDHEN and CDR2 SYDVKM. The V end lost 8 bases, the J end lost 3 bases, and 7 bases lay between the germline ends. Every donor was a Caucasian adult from Nashville, Tennessee. The J gene is TRBJ1-2, the V gene TRBV28; tentative D call: TRBD1 (5 bases). The sequence came from a man between 18 and 29 years old in good health. Sequencing used memory CD4+ T cells sorted from blood. The subset: CD45RA-negative fraction. The CDR3 sequence: CASGAYYGYTF. CDR3 sequence (DNA): TGTGCCAGCGGGGCGTACTATGGCTACACCTTC.